Included here is one TCR beta chain sequence, with context. Its antigen is still unknown. Assay used: immunoSEQ multiplex PCR; TCRdb lists only in-frame clones, some missing. The sample records about 1,000 clones, around 82% being singletons. This sample was included in a study of tumour-infiltrating T cells in Burkitt lymphoma. Study conclusions and caveats: Public clonotypes, several, appeared across numerous Burkitt lymphoma patients.

Germline loops: CDR1 MDHEN, CDR2 SYDVKM. The CDR3 length is 15 residues. V lost 3 bases, J lost 6 bases, and 5 bases stayed unmatched. This receptor was identified in a human donor with Burkitt lymphoma. Some clones in this sample may be carry-over from other donors' samples. The sequenced material came from tumor tissue. The chain is built from TRBV28 and TRBJ2-2, with TRBD2 identical over 9 bases. DNA of the CDR3: TGTGCCAGCAGTTTGGCGGGAGGGGACGCCGGGGAGCTGTTTTTT. It encodes CASSLAGGDAGELFF.